The following is a T cell receptor (beta chain) sequence with its context. Its antigen is as yet unknown. This sample is drawn from a study of T cell responses to AZD1222 COVID-19 vaccine. Across the whole study: Second-dose recipients at about 4 or about 12 weeks were treated as one pooled group.

Sequencing used immunoSEQ multiplex PCR; TCRdb keeps in-frame clones, though not all of them. This sample carries approximately 140,000 clones, around 93% of them seen once, and the ten largest clones take 2.8%. V lost 0 bases and J 4 bases, leaving 10 bases between the germline ends. Germline CDR1 and CDR2: SGHNT and YYREEE (reference sequence). The CDR3 spans 14 residues. Study results and caveats: Baseline serology detected seropositivity in only 5 or 6 AZD1222 recipients. Vaccine-associated CD4 TCRs ranged over spike, dominating at 160-218 and 743-854. Within unmutated variant regions lay the reported targets of nearly half of spike-specific TCRs.

The receptor was isolated from an adult in good health. The V call is TRBV5-4, the J call TRBJ1-2; D is perhaps TRBD1 (6 bases). Sequences were derived from peripheral blood, sampled on day 0 of AZD1222 vaccination. The CDR3 coding sequence is TGTGCCAGCAGCTTGGACTTGGACAGCTATGGCTACACCTTC. Translation gives CASSLDLDSYGYTF.